This TCR beta chain was found in a study of memory CD4+ T cells and cytomegalovirus serostatus. Study information: Healthy Belgian adult donors included under ten CMV-positive and around 25 CMV-negative people. Whole-study results and caveats: CD4+ memory repertoires contained about 40% of the 164 reported CMV TCRbeta sequences.

The repertoire was sequenced with immunoSEQ multiplex PCR; TCRdb's copy has only in-frame clones and lacks some. Seen here are under 80,000 clones, about 78% observed once, and the top ten hold 2.5% to 3%. With 0 bases removed from V and 1 base from J, the gap between germline ends came to 13 bases. The CDR3 runs 16 residues. The V gene's germline CDR1 is SGDLS and CDR2 YYNGEE. This clone was seen once. The antigen is unknown. Single viable CD3+CD4+CD8-CD45RO+ cells were sorted as the memory CD4+ T cells. Total CD4+ T cells were enriched by CD4 positive selection. V gene TRBV9 combines with J gene TRBJ1-2; no firm D call. The sequence came from an adult in good health and CMV-seropositive. The sequenced material came from memory CD4+ T cells from blood. CDR3 coding DNA: TGTGCCAGCAGCGTAGGCCTAGGAGATTTTAACTATGGCTACACCTTC. It translates to CASSVGLGDFNYGYTF. Full variable domain (rest looked up from reference TRBV9 and TRBJ1-2): DSGVTQTPKHLITATGQRVTLRCSPRSGDLSVYWYQQSLDQGLQFLIQYYNGEERAKGNILERFSAQQFPDLHSELNLSSLELGDSALYFCASSVGLGDFNYGYTFGSGTRLTVV.